Below are 10 T cell receptor beta chains sequenced from a single sample in a study of beta chain features in type 1 diabetes. Antigens of these TCRs are unknown. Study-wide points: Type 1 diabetes patients had moderately but significantly shorter TCRB CDR3s in all four CD4+ subsets.

Isolated RNA was reverse transcribed in full, so expressed TCRB transcripts were sequenced. TCRdb's table, derived via immunoSEQ multiplex PCR, lists solely in-frame clones and lacks some. In the table there are about 280,000 clones, 15% of which are singletons. The sequenced sample was naive CD4+ T cells from blood. These receptor sequences come from a man aged 18 to 35 with type 1 diabetes.

This clone was seen more than once but under ten times. The chain links TRBV19 to TRBJ2-1; TRBD2 aligns across 7 bases. With 3 bases clipped from V and 5 bases from J, the junction kept 7 bases outside the gene matches. The CDR3 consists of 15 residues. Germline V gene data show CDR1 as LNHDA and CDR2 as SQIVND (reference sequence). The CDR3, as DNA: TGTGCCAGTAGTATCGAGAGACTAGCCCACAATGAGCAGTTCTTC. Protein sequence: CASSIERLAHNEQFF.

This clone was detected a few times. The chain links TRBV30 to TRBJ2-5, with D maybe TRBD2 (6 bases). The CDR3 is made up of 12 amino acids. From germline, CDR1 is GTSNPN and CDR2 SVGIG (reference sequence). V lost 3 bases and J 10 bases, leaving 15 bases between the germline ends. The CDR3 region has the DNA TGTGCCTGGAGGGGACTGGGCAGCATCCAGTACTTC. Protein sequence: CAWRGLGSIQYF.

This clone was seen only a few times. This chain links TRBV28 with TRBJ1-2; tentatively, D is TRBD1 (5 bases). Trimming pared 10 bases from V and 6 bases from J, leaving 15 bases between. This CDR3 is built from 12 residues. In germline, CDR1 is MDHEN, CDR2 SYDVKM. The CDR3 coding sequence is TGTGCCACCCGCAAAGGGGTGGATGGCTACACCTTC. Protein: CATRKGVDGYTF.

The chain links TRBV11-2 to TRBJ1-1, with a possible D match to TRBD1 (5 bases). CDR3 length: 15 amino acids. V lost 5 bases and J 1 base, leaving 14 bases between the germline ends. The V gene's germline CDR1 is SGHAT and CDR2 FQNNGV. CDR3 sequence: CASSRRGSQNTEAFF. The CDR3 DNA is TGTGCCAGCAGCCGACGGGGGTCGCAGAACACTGAAGCTTTCTTT.

This clone has just a few counts. CDR3 nucleotide sequence: TGTGCCTGGAGTGTCAGTCAGGGTTTCTACGAGCAGTACTTC. Its protein is CAWSVSQGFYEQYF. The chain carries TRBV30 and TRBJ2-7; D possibly corresponds to TRBD1 (5 bases). V was cut by 0 bases and J by 3 bases, with 12 bases left in between. Germline V lookup: CDR1 GTSNPN, CDR2 SVGIG (reference sequence). The CDR3 length is 14 residues.

This clone was counted between two and nine times. The chain has TRBV29-1 and TRBJ2-7; 9 bases align to TRBD2. J was trimmed by 1 base and V by 8 bases; bases with no gene match: 12. Germline loops: CDR1 SQVTM, CDR2 ANQGSEA. This CDR3 region has 15 residues. CDR3: CSYNAVSGSSYEQYF. The CDR3 coding sequence is TGCAGCTATAACGCCGTTAGCGGGAGTTCCTACGAGCAGTACTTC.

The rearrangement joins TRBV5-1 to TRBJ1-3; no clear D gene. The V gene lost 3 bases and the J gene lost 4 bases, with 11 bases spanning the gap. The CDR3 has 14 amino acids. CDR1 and CDR2 (germline): SGHRS, YFSETQ. CDR3 region: CASSSRTGGNTIYF. CDR3 coding DNA: TGCGCCAGCAGCTCCCGGACGGGGGGAAACACCATATATTTT.

The sample holds a few counts of this clone. This rearrangement joins TRBV18 to TRBJ1-1; D not certain. The CDR3 sequence is 11 residues long. Germline V CDR1 and CDR2: KGHSH, LQKENI. Trimming cost V 6 bases and J 11 bases, with 13 bases left between them. As DNA, the CDR3 is TGTGCCAGCTCCCGTGAAGGCAGGGCTTTCTTT. Its protein product is CASSREGRAFF.

This sequence joins TRBV11-2 and TRBJ2-7, with D possibly matching TRBD1 (5 bases). CDR1 is SGHAT and CDR2 is FQNNGV in the germline V gene. The germline V and J ends were trimmed by 5 bases and 2 bases, with 16 bases remaining between them. This CDR3 is built from 15 residues. The CDR3 loop is CASSTRQRLTYEQYF. The CDR3 nucleotides read TGTGCCAGCAGCACACGACAGAGATTGACCTACGAGCAGTACTTC.

The chain has TRBV5-4 and TRBJ2-1; TRBD2 aligns across 15 bases. The ends lost 4 bases at V and 9 bases at J; junction bases unmatched: 11. Germline V gives CDR1 SGHNT, CDR2 YYREEE (reference sequence). There are 17 residues in the CDR3. CDR3 nucleotide sequence: TGTGCCAGCAGCCCGACGTCCGGGACTAGCGGGAGGTTTGAGCAGTTCTTC. It translates to CASSPTSGTSGRFEQFF.